A selection of T cell receptor beta chains follows, all from one sample in a study of blood T cell repertoires in COVID-19. Produced via immunoSEQ multiplex PCR; TCRdb's table is partial and in-frame only. The sample carries about 110,000 clones, less than 75% recorded once. The sample taken for sequencing was peripheral blood. The receptor set was obtained from a woman aged 40 to 50 with acute or convalescent COVID-19. The CDR3 runs from the conserved cysteine through the conserved F or W. A D gene is named only where the DNA matches it firmly. A row's size may be missing; if present it is once, few, many or a size class.

clone size: .; J gene: TRBJ2-7; D gene: .; V gene: TRBV28; CDR3 protein: CASRRDIDEQYF; CDR3 DNA: TGTGCCAGCAGGAGGGACATTGACGAGCAGTACTTC
clone size: few; J gene: TRBJ2-5; D gene: .; V gene: TRBV9; CDR3 protein: CASSVGAGEQETQYF; CDR3 DNA: TGTGCCAGCAGCGTGGGGGCGGGGGAGCAAGAGACCCAGTACTTC
clone size: once; J gene: TRBJ1-2; D gene: .; V gene: TRBV7-2; CDR3 protein: CASSLGPGDYGYTF; CDR3 DNA: TGTGCCAGCAGCTTGGGTCCGGGGGACTATGGCTACACCTTC
clone size: .; J gene: TRBJ2-2; D gene: TRBD1; V gene: TRBV5-1; CDR3 protein: CASSPRGPGTGVTGELFF; CDR3 DNA: TGCGCCAGCAGTCCCCGTGGACCCGGGACAGGGGTTACCGGGGAGCTGTTTTTT
clone size: .; J gene: TRBJ2-7; D gene: .; V gene: TRBV5-6; CDR3 protein: CASSLRGEAYYEQYF; CDR3 DNA: TGTGCCAGCAGCCTCCGTGGGGAGGCTTACTACGAGCAGTACTTC
clone size: .; J gene: TRBJ2-5; D gene: TRBD1; V gene: TRBV7-8; CDR3 protein: CASSPGGVKYF; CDR3 DNA: TGTGCCAGCAGTCCAGGGGGCGTAAAGTACTTC
clone size: few; J gene: TRBJ1-1; D gene: .; V gene: TRBV7-9; CDR3 protein: CASSPKTQGSRTEAFF; CDR3 DNA: TGTGCCAGCAGCCCAAAGACGCAGGGCTCGAGGACTGAAGCTTTCTTT
clone size: few; J gene: TRBJ2-1; D gene: .; V gene: TRBV28; CDR3 protein: CASCPGISYNEQFF; CDR3 DNA: TGTGCCAGCTGCCCGGGAATCTCCTACAATGAGCAGTTCTTC
clone size: .; J gene: TRBJ1-1; D gene: .; V gene: TRBV5-6; CDR3 protein: CASSLVGRVNTEAFF; CDR3 DNA: TGTGCCAGCAGCTTGGTGGGCAGGGTGAACACTGAAGCTTTCTTT
clone size: .; J gene: TRBJ2-1; D gene: TRBD2; V gene: TRBV29-1; CDR3 protein: CSVEGLAGYNEQFF; CDR3 DNA: TGCAGCGTTGAAGGTCTAGCGGGGTACAATGAGCAGTTCTTC
clone size: .; J gene: TRBJ2-3; D gene: TRBD1; V gene: TRBV6-1; CDR3 protein: CASSESWTGWGTDTQYF; CDR3 DNA: TGTGCCAGCAGTGAATCTTGGACAGGGTGGGGCACAGATACGCAGTATTTT
clone size: .; J gene: TRBJ2-5; D gene: .; V gene: TRBV28; CDR3 protein: CASSLRLEIQETQYF; CDR3 DNA: TGTGCCAGCAGTTTACGGCTAGAGATCCAAGAGACCCAGTACTTC
clone size: few; J gene: TRBJ1-2; D gene: TRBD1; V gene: TRBV12-5; CDR3 protein: CASGLVLGTGTGPGWGYGYTF; CDR3 DNA: TGTGCTAGTGGTTTGGTACTTGGGACCGGGACAGGCCCCGGGTGGGGCTATGGCTACACCTTC
clone size: .; J gene: TRBJ2-3; D gene: TRBD1; V gene: TRBV24-1; CDR3 protein: CATRGQGNADTQYF; CDR3 DNA: TGTGCCACCAGAGGACAGGGGAACGCAGATACGCAGTATTTT
clone size: .; J gene: TRBJ1-3; D gene: TRBD1; V gene: TRBV7-2; CDR3 protein: CASRGQGARNTIYF; CDR3 DNA: TGTGCCAGCAGGGGACAGGGGGCAAGAAACACCATATATTTT
clone size: .; J gene: TRBJ1-2; D gene: .; V gene: TRBV7-2; CDR3 protein: CASSARTDYGYTF; CDR3 DNA: TGTGCCAGCAGCGCTCGGACAGACTATGGCTACACCTTC
clone size: .; J gene: TRBJ1-2; D gene: .; V gene: TRBV28; CDR3 protein: CASSFGRVYGYTF; CDR3 DNA: TGTGCCAGCAGTTTCGGCAGGGTTTATGGCTACACCTTC
clone size: .; J gene: TRBJ1-2; D gene: .; V gene: TRBV2; CDR3 protein: CASQDQGLYGYTF; CDR3 DNA: TGTGCCAGCCAGGACCAGGGATTGTATGGCTACACCTTC